This entry lists 24 T cell receptor beta chains sequenced from one sample in a study of graft-versus-host responses after intestinal transplantation. Their antigens are not known. Method: immunoSEQ multiplex PCR; TCRdb's copy keeps in-frame clones and lacks some. The sample has 90,000 to 120,000 clones, roughly 87% seen once. Here the sequenced sample was unstimulated CD4+ T cells sorted from spleen or lymph node cells, taken before transplant. These receptors came from a human donor who was the organ donor for an intestinal transplant.

The CDR3 coding sequence is TGCGCCAGCAGCTTGGGAGGGGAGACTAATGAAAAACTGTTTTTT. This translates into CASSLGGETNEKLFF. The J gene is TRBJ1-4, the V gene TRBV5-1; D is perhaps TRBD1 (5 bases). Germline values: CDR1 SGHRS, CDR2 YFSETQ. The V gene lost 0 bases and the J gene lost 2 bases, with 8 bases spanning the gap. CDR3 size: 15 residues.

This chain links TRBV7-3 with TRBJ2-2; no firm D call. V gave up 2 bases and J gave up 7 bases, with 8 bases separating them. The germline gives CDR1 SGHTA, CDR2 FQGTGA. The CDR3 extends over 13 amino acids. This CDR3 is CASSLSGHGELFF. DNA of the CDR3: TGTGCCAGCAGCTTATCTGGGCACGGGGAGCTGTTTTTT.

This clone was detected a few times. CDR3 sequence reads: CASSQEASGPYEQYF. The CDR3 DNA is TGCGCCAGCAGCCAAGAAGCTAGCGGACCCTACGAGCAGTACTTC. The J gene is TRBJ2-7, the V gene TRBV4-1, with 7 bases lining up with TRBD2. The CDR3 is 15 residues long. In germline, CDR1 is MGHRA, CDR2 YSYEKL. The V gene end was trimmed by 0 bases and the J gene end by 2 bases; junction bases not matched to a gene: 4.

The rearrangement joins TRBV9 to TRBJ1-4, with D perhaps matching TRBD1 (6 bases). V shed 2 bases and J shed 8 bases, with 16 bases lying between them. This CDR3 comprises 15 residues. Germline V lookup: CDR1 SGDLS, CDR2 YYNGEE. The DNA of the CDR3 is TGTGCCAGCAGCGTGACAGGTACTGGTGTGGAAAAACTGTTTTTT. This gives the protein CASSVTGTGVEKLFF.

This clone occurred a few times. This chain links TRBV18 with TRBJ1-3, with D possibly matching TRBD1 (5 bases). V gave up 4 bases and J gave up 0 bases, with 10 bases separating them. The CDR3 contains 15 residues. Looked up from germline, CDR1 is KGHSH and CDR2 is LQKENI. The CDR3: CASSQDRSSGNTIYF. CDR3 DNA: TGTGCCAGCTCACAAGACAGAAGCTCTGGAAACACCATATATTTT.

The chain recombines TRBV6-5 with TRBJ1-2, with D possibly matching TRBD1 (5 bases). Germline-derived CDR1 and CDR2 are MNHEY and SVGAGI. V was trimmed by 8 bases and J by 2 bases, leaving 12 bases between them. The CDR3 spans 13 residues. In DNA, the CDR3 is TGTGCCAGCCACTCGGGGCAGAACTATGGCTACACCTTC. It translates to CASHSGQNYGYTF.

The CDR3: CASSLNSAYNEQFF. CDR3 coding DNA: TGCGCCAGCAGCCTCAATAGTGCCTACAATGAGCAGTTCTTC. This rearrangement joins TRBV5-1 to TRBJ2-1, with unresolved D. Between the trimmed V and J ends, which lost 4 bases and 2 bases, there was a span of 10 bases. The germline CDR1 and CDR2 sequences are SGHRS and YFSETQ. This CDR3 spans 14 amino acids.

The rearrangement links TRBV5-4 to TRBJ1-4, with D tentatively TRBD1 (5 bases). V was cut by 5 bases and J by 7 bases, with 9 bases left in between. This CDR3 comprises 12 residues. CDR1 and CDR2 (germline): SGHNT, YYREEE (reference sequence). CDR3 bases: TGTGCCAGCAGGCAGGGAACTGAAAAACTGTTTTTT. Translating it yields CASRQGTEKLFF. The full variable domain, its missing parts supplied by reference TRBV5-4 and TRBJ1-4, is ETGVTQSPTHLIKTRGQQVTLRCSSQSGHNTVSWYQQALGQGPQFIFQYYREEENGRGNFPPRFSGLQFPNYSSELNVNALELDDSALYLCASRQGTEKLFFGSGTQLSVL.

This chain links TRBV2 with TRBJ2-7, with D possibly being TRBD1 (5 bases). CDR1 SNHLY and CDR2 FYNNEI come from the germline V gene. The germline V and J ends were trimmed by 5 bases and 0 bases, with 14 bases remaining between them. The CDR3 has 15 residues. This CDR3 is CASSRLDTSSYEQYF. The DNA for the CDR3 is TGTGCCAGCAGTCGCCTGGACACGAGCTCCTACGAGCAGTACTTC.

This chain joins TRBV6-6 and TRBJ2-3, with D uncertain. CDR3 length equals 14 residues. CDR1 and CDR2 from the germline V gene are MNHNY and SVGAGI (reference sequence). V was shortened by 5 bases and J by 0 bases, with 9 bases between the two germline ends. The CDR3 loop is CASSPHLSTDTQYF. In DNA form, the CDR3 reads TGTGCCAGCAGTCCCCATCTAAGCACAGATACGCAGTATTTT.

This chain uses TRBV10-1 with TRBJ2-3; 8 bases fit TRBD2. Germline V lookup: CDR1 WNHNN, CDR2 SYGVQD (reference sequence). This CDR3 comprises 16 residues. The trim removed 2 bases at V and 2 bases at J, leaving 6 bases unmatched. The CDR3 spells CASSEDLAGYTDTQYF. The DNA for the CDR3 is TGCGCCAGCAGTGAGGATTTAGCGGGGTACACAGATACGCAGTATTTT.

This chain connects TRBV9 to TRBJ2-3; no clear D gene. V lost 1 base and J 4 bases, leaving 4 bases between the germline ends. CDR1 is SGDLS, CDR2 YYNGEE, per germline. This CDR3 is built from 12 residues. CDR3 sequence (DNA): TGTGCCAGCAGCGTATGGTCAGATACGCAGTATTTT. Its translation is CASSVWSDTQYF.

The chain links TRBV30 to TRBJ2-7; D is undetermined. Germline assignment: CDR1 GTSNPN and CDR2 SVGIG (reference sequence). V was pared by 1 base and J by 3 bases, with 7 bases between. The CDR3 has 12 amino acids. The CDR3 region has the DNA TGTGCCTGGAGTGATACCAACTACGAGCAGTACTTC. Amino acids: CAWSDTNYEQYF.

The genes are TRBV6-4 and TRBJ2-3, with D perhaps matching TRBD2 (5 bases). V was pared by 0 bases and J by 2 bases, with 9 bases between. Germline values: CDR1 MRHNA, CDR2 SNTAGT. The CDR3 consists of 15 residues. DNA of the CDR3: TGTGCCAGCAGTGACTCGAGGGCAGCCACAGATACGCAGTATTTT. It codes for CASSDSRAATDTQYF.

The chain combines TRBV7-3 with TRBJ2-7; a weak D match, TRBD2 (6 bases). Germline V gives CDR1 SGHTA, CDR2 FQGTGA. With 1 base removed from V and 7 bases from J, the gap between germline ends came to 20 bases. The CDR3 extends over 16 amino acids. The CDR3 sequence: CASSLRGRAGVGEQYF. The CDR3 DNA is TGTGCCAGCAGCTTAAGGGGCCGAGCGGGTGTAGGGGAGCAGTACTTC. Full variable domain (rest looked up from reference TRBV7-3 and TRBJ2-7): GAGVSQTPSNKVTEKGKYVELRCDPISGHTALYWYRQSLGQGPEFLIYFQGTGAADDSGLPNDRFFAVRPEGSVSTLKIQRTERGDSAVYLCASSLRGRAGVGEQYFGPGTRLTVT.

This sequence joins TRBV9 and TRBJ1-5; D is perhaps TRBD1 (5 bases). Germline lookup yields CDR1 SGDLS and CDR2 YYNGEE. The CDR3 length is 15 residues. Trimming removed 5 bases at V and 4 bases at J, with 16 bases between. The CDR3 spells CASSEDPGPNQPQHF. The CDR3 nucleotides are TGTGCCAGCAGTGAGGACCCGGGACCAAATCAGCCCCAGCATTTT.

The chain has TRBV5-1 and TRBJ2-1; the match to TRBD2 covers 7 bases. The germline V gene has CDR1 SGHRS and CDR2 YFSETQ. CDR3 length: 16 residues. The V gene end was trimmed by 0 bases and the J gene end by 4 bases; junction bases not matched to a gene: 7. The CDR3 sequence: CASSLGGTTAYNEQFF. CDR3 bases: TGCGCCAGCAGCTTGGGGGGGACTACAGCTTACAATGAGCAGTTCTTC.

The chain carries TRBV18 and TRBJ1-2, with 7 nucleotides matching TRBD1. Germline V gene data show CDR1 as KGHSH and CDR2 as LQKENI. V dropped 6 bases and J dropped 6; count of bases not matched to a gene: 10. The length of the CDR3 is 14 residues. The CDR3 coding sequence is TGTGCCAGCTCGACGTACCAGGGGGAGGATGGCTACACCTTC. Encoded protein: CASSTYQGEDGYTF.

CDR3: CASGLTGNTEAFF. The CDR3 DNA follows: TGTGCTAGTGGTTTGACAGGGAACACTGAAGCTTTCTTT. The rearrangement links TRBV12-5 to TRBJ1-1; D may be TRBD1 (5 bases). V was clipped by 2 bases and J by 1 base, with 5 bases between them. Germline V gene lookup returns CDR1 LGHNT and CDR2 FRNRAP. This CDR3 is built from 13 residues.

J is TRBJ1-1 and V is TRBV5-1; D not certain. Germline CDR1 is SGHRS and CDR2 is YFSETQ. V dropped 0 bases and J dropped 0 bases, with 6 bases sitting between them. The CDR3 extends over 14 amino acids. In DNA form, the CDR3 reads TGCGCCAGCAGCTTGGAGAGCATGAACACTGAAGCTTTCTTT. Translating gives CASSLESMNTEAFF. The variable domain in full, with the rest retrieved from reference TRBV5-1 and TRBJ1-1, is KAGVTQTPRYLIKTRGQQVTLSCSPISGHRSVSWYQQTPGQGLQFLFEYFSETQRNKGNFPGRFSGRQFSNSRSEMNVSTLELGDSALYLCASSLESMNTEAFFGQGTRLTVV.

This chain connects TRBV9 to TRBJ2-5; D perhaps matches TRBD1 (5 bases). The CDR3 runs to 16 residues. Germline V gives CDR1 SGDLS, CDR2 YYNGEE. The V and J ends lost 0 bases and 1 base respectively, with 13 bases between them. The CDR3 DNA reads as TGTGCCAGCAGCGTAGGGGCCAAGGGGATCCAAGAGACCCAGTACTTC. As protein: CASSVGAKGIQETQYF. The full variable domain, completed using reference TRBV9 and TRBJ2-5, is DSGVTQTPKHLITATGQRVTLRCSPRSGDLSVYWYQQSLDQGLQFLIQYYNGEERAKGNILERFSAQQFPDLHSELNLSSLELGDSALYFCASSVGAKGIQETQYFGPGTRLLVL.

The CDR3 loop reads CASSLVISGRTTDTQYF. For the CDR3, the DNA is TGCGCCAGCAGCTTGGTGATTAGCGGGAGAACCACAGATACGCAGTATTTT. V is TRBV5-1 and J is TRBJ2-3; 9 bases fit TRBD2. The germline gives CDR1 SGHRS, CDR2 YFSETQ. The CDR3 totals 17 residues. V shed 0 bases and J 2 bases; nucleotides not matched to a gene: 7.

The rearrangement links TRBV5-5 to TRBJ1-6; a weak D match, TRBD1 (6 bases). V was clipped by 2 bases and J by 7 bases, with 16 bases between them. Germline CDR1 and CDR2: SGHKS and YYEKEE (reference sequence). CDR3 size: 16 residues. The CDR3 DNA reads as TGTGCCAGCAGCTTCCGAAGGGGGGCATGGAATTCACCCCTCCACTTT. Translated, it gives CASSFRRGAWNSPLHF.

With regard to this clone: The same CDR3 is also encoded by other DNA sequences in this sample. The chain joins TRBV5-1 to TRBJ1-6; TRBD1 aligns across 9 bases. The CDR3 length is 15 residues. Germline loops: CDR1 SGHRS, CDR2 YFSETQ. V lost 0 bases, J lost 7 bases, and 2 bases stayed unmatched. The CDR3 bases are TGCGCCAGCAGCTTGGGACAGGGGGGAAATTCACCCCTCCACTTT. It codes for CASSLGQGGNSPLHF.